This paragraph covers one T cell receptor (beta chain) sequence. As yet, its antigen is unknown. The sample comes from a study of cytomegalovirus exposure and HLA in healthy donors. Study as a whole: Counted in an early data release were about 85 million unique TCRs from HLA-typed donors. Study findings and constraints: In vitro checks showed that a few CMV-associated chains really do target CMV antigens. Researchers counted about 150 TCR beta chains as cytomegalovirus-associated.

PCR was performed using 60 Vbeta and 13 Jbeta primers. This table comes from immunoSEQ multiplex PCR, and its TCRdb copy is limited to in-frame clones, with some not included. The table includes approximately 150,000 clones, 75% detected once. Each of the donors was a healthy bone marrow donor. This CDR3 region has 14 residues. Germline V gene data show CDR1 as SGHVS and CDR2 as FQNEAQ. The ends were cut back, 6 bases at V and 8 bases at J, with 16 bases in the middle. Material for sequencing was PBMCs. This rearrangement joins TRBV7-8 to TRBJ1-4; D is perhaps TRBD1 (6 bases). The sequence was obtained from a man aged 18 to 29 in good health and CMV-seropositive. CDR3 region: CASRRDQGREKLFF. CDR3 DNA: TGTGCCAGCAGACGGGACCAGGGGCGAGAAAAACTGTTTTTT.